One and the same sample provided the 27 T cell receptor beta chains below, sequenced in a study of OX40 agonist ivuxolimab in advanced cancers. Only in-frame clones appear in the TCRdb table, and some are missing; sequencing was by immunoSEQ multiplex PCR. Among 50,000 to 70,000 clones listed, around four fifths were seen once. This sample comprised CD4+ or CD8+ T cells sorted from blood, obtained in a trial of the OX40 agonist ivuxolimab. The receptors shown here come from an adult with an advanced solid tumor such as melanoma, head and neck, liver or kidney cancer.

The V and J genes are TRBV14 and TRBJ2-1; 7 nucleotides line up with TRBD1. The CDR3 length is 14 residues. The V segment lost 6 bases and the J segment 3 bases; nucleotides outside the gene matches: 5. The V gene's germline CDR1 is SGHDN and CDR2 FVKESK. The CDR3 is CASRGQQHYNEQFF. CDR3 coding DNA: TGTGCCAGCAGGGGACAGCAACACTACAATGAGCAGTTCTTC. Variable domain in full (rest from reference TRBV14 and TRBJ2-1): EAGVTQFPSHSVIEKGQTVTLRCDPISGHDNLYWYRRVMGKEIKFLLHFVKESKQDESGMPNNRFLAERTGGTYSTLKVQPAELEDSGVYFCASRGQQHYNEQFFGPGTRLTVL.

The chain recombines TRBV7-9 with TRBJ2-7; TRBD1 agrees at 9 bases. The germline CDR1 and CDR2 sequences are SEHNR and FQNEAQ (reference sequence). V trimming: 5 bases; J trimming: 1 base; junction bases outside the gene matches: 0. This CDR3 is built from 13 residues. The CDR3 region has the DNA TGTGCCAGCAGCGGACAGGGGTCCTACGAGCAGTACTTC. As protein: CASSGQGSYEQYF.

The V gene is TRBV9, the J gene TRBJ2-7, with 7 nucleotides matching TRBD2. Per germline, CDR1 SGDLS and CDR2 YYNGEE. This CDR3 has 13 residues. V shed 1 base and J 7 bases; nucleotides not matched to a gene: 5. The CDR3 DNA is TGTGCCAGCAGCGTATACCCGGGGGGAGAGCAGTACTTC. Translated, it gives CASSVYPGGEQYF.

The V call is TRBV7-3, the J call TRBJ2-5; the match to TRBD2 covers 13 bases. Unmatched junction bases numbered 7, after V lost 8 bases and J lost 1 base. The CDR3 sequence is 16 residues long. Germline CDR1 is SGHTA and CDR2 is FQGTGA. DNA for the CDR3: TGTGCCAGCGCGCTGGGACTAGCGGGGCCCCAAGAGACCCAGTACTTC. Its translation: CASALGLAGPQETQYF.

This sequence joins TRBV5-4 and TRBJ2-5; no definite D call. V dropped 5 bases and J dropped 1 base, with 15 bases sitting between them. The CDR3 has 15 amino acids. CDR1 SGHNT and CDR2 YYREEE come from the germline V gene (reference sequence). This chain's CDR3 is CASSSVSGPQETQYF. Here the CDR3 DNA reads TGTGCCAGCAGTTCCGTATCTGGTCCCCAAGAGACCCAGTACTTC.

This chain uses TRBV18 with TRBJ1-5; D remains unclear. Germline-derived CDR1 and CDR2 are KGHSH and LQKENI. There are 13 residues in the CDR3. V lost 5 bases, J lost 5 bases, and 10 bases lay in between. The CDR3 region has the DNA TGTGCCAGCTCATTGGGGTTCGATCAGCCCCAGCATTTT. It encodes CASSLGFDQPQHF.

The V call is TRBV7-6, the J call TRBJ2-7; D might be TRBD1 (6 bases). Trimming took 5 bases from V and 0 from J, leaving 11 bases between them. Per the germline V gene, CDR1 is SGHVS and CDR2 is FNYEAQ. The CDR3 sequence is 14 residues long. The CDR3 DNA reads TGTGCCAGCAGCCCCGGACAGTTCTCCTACGAGCAGTACTTC. It translates to CASSPGQFSYEQYF.

The J gene is TRBJ2-7, the V gene TRBV4-3; 8 bases agree with TRBD1. In germline, CDR1 is LGHNA, CDR2 YSLEER. With 3 bases clipped from V and 5 bases from J, the junction kept 6 bases outside the gene matches. The length of the CDR3 is 14 residues. CDR3 in DNA: TGCGCCAGCAGCCAGGACAGGGTAGTTGACGAGCAGTACTTC. This translates into CASSQDRVVDEQYF.

The rearrangement uses TRBV4-1 and TRBJ2-1; 8 bases map to TRBD2. V lost 0 bases to trimming and J lost 9 bases; unmatched junction nucleotides: 7. Germline-derived CDR1 and CDR2 are MGHRA and YSYEKL. The CDR3 covers 15 residues. The CDR3 protein is CASSQENGRAREQFF. In DNA, the CDR3 is TGCGCCAGCAGCCAAGAAAACGGGAGGGCCCGTGAGCAGTTCTTC.

This clone was counted once. The chain carries TRBV6-1 and TRBJ1-2; a possible D gene is TRBD1 (5 bases). Germline CDR1 MNHNS, CDR2 SASEGT. The length of the CDR3 is 15 residues. Trimming pared 2 bases from V and 1 base from J, leaving 11 bases between. CDR3 sequence (DNA): TGTGCCAGCAGTGAACTAGGGGCGATTAACTATGGCTACACCTTC. This codes for CASSELGAINYGYTF.

The J gene is TRBJ2-2, the V gene TRBV4-3, with D maybe TRBD2 (5 bases). The germline CDR1 and CDR2 sequences are LGHNA and YSLEER. The ends were cut back, 5 bases at V and 6 bases at J, with 13 bases in the middle. CDR3 length: 14 amino acids. Here the CDR3 reads CASSEAAVSGELFF. For the CDR3, the DNA is TGCGCCAGCAGCGAAGCGGCGGTTTCCGGGGAGCTGTTTTTT.

Worth noting for this clone: This specimen includes other DNA sequences encoding the same CDR3. This sequence joins TRBV5-4 and TRBJ2-5, with D uncertain. The V gene's germline CDR1 is SGHNT and CDR2 YYREEE (reference sequence). The CDR3 spans 13 residues. The V and J ends lost 0 bases and 4 bases respectively, with 7 bases between them. CDR3 residues: CASSLAGRETQYF. CDR3 bases: TGTGCCAGCAGCTTGGCGGGTCGAGAGACCCAGTACTTC.

V and J are TRBV7-2 and TRBJ2-7; a possible D gene is TRBD2 (5 bases). Trimming cost V 5 bases and J 2 bases, with 10 bases left between them. The CDR3 loop spans 13 amino acids. Germline V gives CDR1 SGHTA, CDR2 FQGNSA. CDR3 coding DNA: TGTGCCAGCAGCCCCCGAGGGACCTACGAGCAGTACTTC. It codes for CASSPRGTYEQYF.

CDR3 nucleotides: TGTGCCAGCAAACGAGGAGTGAAACAAGAGACCCAGTACTTC. Translation: CASKRGVKQETQYF. The J gene is TRBJ2-5, the V gene TRBV27; no firm D call. The CDR3 loop spans 14 amino acids. Germline V gives CDR1 MNHEY, CDR2 SMNVEV (reference sequence). Deletions cut 7 bases from V and 2 bases from J, with 14 bases between.

This clone has a handful of counts. In DNA, the CDR3 is TGTGCCAGTAGCGATTTACGGGGAGACGAAAAACTGTTTTTT. It is translated as CASSDLRGDEKLFF. The chain is built from TRBV19 and TRBJ1-4; D uncertain. The CDR3 is made up of 14 amino acids. CDR1 is LNHDA, CDR2 SQIVND, per germline (reference sequence). V lost 6 bases to trimming and J lost 8 bases, with 16 bases between them.

A single count supports this clone. The gene calls are TRBV2 and TRBJ2-5, with D uncertain. The end of the DNA is better explained by TRBJ2-7, so the J call may be wrong. In germline, CDR1 is SNHLY, CDR2 FYNNEI. The CDR3 consists of 12 residues. The CDR3 DNA follows: TGTGCCAGCAGTGCCTTTGGCTCCGAGCAGTACTTC. Protein sequence: CASSAFGSEQYF.

This rearrangement joins TRBV6-1 to TRBJ2-7; 7 nucleotides agree with TRBD2. Germline-derived CDR1 and CDR2 are MNHNS and SASEGT. V shed 7 bases and J 7 bases; nucleotides not matched to a gene: 10. CDR3 length equals 13 residues. The CDR3 reads CASNRRGEFEQYF. CDR3 bases: TGTGCCAGCAATCGACGGGGGGAATTTGAGCAGTACTTC.

In its sample, this clone was seen a few times. The J gene is TRBJ2-7, the V gene TRBV27, with D uncertain. The germline CDR1 and CDR2 sequences are MNHEY and SMNVEV (reference sequence). CDR3 length: 14 residues. Trimming pared 5 bases from V and 6 bases from J, leaving 17 bases between. CDR3 nucleotide sequence: TGTGCCAGCAGTAAGGGAATCGTTGGCGGCGAGCAGTACTTC. The encoded protein is CASSKGIVGGEQYF.

The J gene is TRBJ2-5, the V gene TRBV2, with a tentative D call TRBD1 (5 bases). Germline CDR1 and CDR2: SNHLY and FYNNEI. Trimming cost V 7 bases and J 3 bases, with 12 bases left between them. The CDR3 extends over 13 amino acids. CDR3 DNA: TGTGCCAGCACCGACAGTGTAGAAGAGACCCAGTACTTC. Amino acid sequence: CASTDSVEETQYF.

This clone is medium-sized within its sample. The chain uses TRBV7-9 and TRBJ1-1, with a possible D match to TRBD1 (5 bases). Trimming removed 5 bases from V and 3 bases from J, with 13 bases in between. This CDR3 spans 14 amino acids. From germline, CDR1 is SEHNR and CDR2 FQNEAQ (reference sequence). The CDR3 DNA follows: TGTGCCAGCAGCGAGACGATGGGGGACACTGAAGCTTTCTTT. Translating it yields CASSETMGDTEAFF.

This clone was observed a few times. The rearrangement joins TRBV27 to TRBJ2-1, with 7 bases identical to TRBD2. The CDR3 runs to 16 residues. Germline CDR1 reads MNHEY; CDR2 reads SMNVEV (reference sequence). Unmatched junction bases numbered 12, after V lost 7 bases and J lost 3 bases. The DNA for the CDR3 is TGTGCCAGCAAACCCGGATCTAGCGGTCACTACAATGAGCAGTTCTTC. The encoded protein is CASKPGSSGHYNEQFF.

V gene TRBV7-2 combines with J gene TRBJ1-1; D is undetermined. CDR1 is SGHTA and CDR2 is FQGNSA in the germline V gene. Trimming removed 3 bases at V and 7 bases at J, with 12 bases between. This CDR3 has 13 amino acids. Here the CDR3 reads CASSLNSPSEAFF. CDR3 DNA sequence: TGTGCCAGCAGCTTGAACTCTCCGAGTGAAGCTTTCTTT.

This clone has just a few counts. The chain joins TRBV7-9 to TRBJ2-3; unclear D gene. V lost 5 bases and J 2 bases, leaving 5 bases between the germline ends. This CDR3 region has 12 residues. Germline V CDR1 and CDR2: SEHNR, FQNEAQ (reference sequence). CDR3 in DNA: TGTGCCAGCAGCCGCATCACAGATACGCAGTATTTT. Its translation: CASSRITDTQYF. The variable domain in full, completed from reference TRBV7-9 and TRBJ2-3, reads DTGVSQNPRHKITKRGQNVTFRCDPISEHNRLYWYRQTLGQGPEFLTYFQNEAQLEKSRLLSDRFSAERPKGSFSTLEIQRTEQGDSAMYLCASSRITDTQYFGPGTRLTVL.

The V call is TRBV9, the J call TRBJ2-2; D may correspond to TRBD1 or TRBD2 (5 bases each). Deletions cut 7 bases from V and 2 bases from J, with 9 bases between. There are 13 residues in the CDR3. Germline CDR1 SGDLS, CDR2 YYNGEE. The CDR3 nucleotides read TGTGCCAGCCGAGGGGATAACACCGGGGAGCTGTTTTTT. Protein product: CASRGDNTGELFF.

The chain is built from TRBV6-6 and TRBJ2-7, with D tentatively TRBD1 (5 bases). Germline CDR1 and CDR2: MNHNY and SVGAGI (reference sequence). V shed 2 bases and J shed 5 bases, with 13 bases lying between them. The CDR3 runs 14 residues. The CDR3 DNA sequence: TGTGCCAGCAGTTACCCTACCAGGGCCAACGAGCAGTACTTC. It translates to CASSYPTRANEQYF.

The V gene is TRBV7-8, the J gene TRBJ2-7, with TRBD2 matching 7 bases. Germline V gene data show CDR1 as SGHVS and CDR2 as FQNEAQ. The trim removed 4 bases at V and 9 bases at J, leaving 15 bases unmatched. This CDR3 has 15 amino acids. Written as DNA, the CDR3 is TGTGCCAGCAGCTCACCGGGACGGGGGGACCGGGGGCAGTACTTC. Its translation is CASSSPGRGDRGQYF. Filled out from reference TRBV7-8 and TRBJ2-7, the complete variable domain reads GAGVSQSPRYKVAKRGQDVALRCDPISGHVSLFWYQQALGQGPEFLTYFQNEAQLDKSGLPSDRFFAERPEGSVSTLKIQRTQQEDSAVYLCASSSPGRGDRGQYFGPGTRLTVT.

This chain joins TRBV2 and TRBJ2-2; TRBD1 might be the D (6 bases). CDR1 is SNHLY, CDR2 FYNNEI, per germline. There are 17 residues in the CDR3. The V and J ends lost 6 bases and 5 bases respectively, with 22 bases between them. The CDR3 loop reads CASSRSGQSPGTGELFF. Here the CDR3 DNA reads TGTGCCAGCAGCCGATCTGGACAGTCGCCTGGGACCGGGGAGCTGTTTTTT.